The 17 T cell receptor beta chains in this list originate from one sample, sequenced in a study of blood T cell repertoires in COVID-19. Sequencing was performed with immunoSEQ multiplex PCR; in TCRdb, only in-frame clones are kept and a portion is missing. The sample has roughly 200,000 clones, less than 90% seen once. Material for sequencing was PBMCs or T cells enriched from blood (not recorded which). The receptors shown here come from a woman in her twenties or thirties who had recovered from COVID-19.

The CDR3 spells CASSLKRGGSYNEQFF. The CDR3 bases are TGTGCCAGCAGCTTAAAGCGGGGGGGTTCCTACAATGAGCAGTTCTTC. J is TRBJ2-1 and V is TRBV7-3, with TRBD2 matching 10 bases. The CDR3 is 16 amino acids. The germline CDR1 and CDR2 sequences are SGHTA and FQGTGA. V lost 1 base to trimming and J lost 1 base; unmatched junction nucleotides: 1.

The chain employs TRBV5-1 and TRBJ1-3; D is uncertain. Trimming cost V 1 base and J 0 bases, with 8 bases left between them. The V gene's germline CDR1 is SGHRS and CDR2 YFSETQ. The CDR3 is made up of 15 amino acids. In DNA form, the CDR3 reads TGCGCCAGCAGCTTGAACGCGCCCTCTGGAAACACCATATATTTT. Protein sequence: CASSLNAPSGNTIYF.

The V gene is TRBV7-2, the J gene TRBJ2-7; D might be TRBD2 (5 bases). Between the trimmed V and J ends, which lost 5 bases and 1 base, there was a span of 12 bases. The length of the CDR3 is 14 residues. Germline-derived CDR1 and CDR2 are SGHTA and FQGNSA. The CDR3 reads CASSPVRGSYEQYF. CDR3 DNA sequence: TGTGCCAGCAGCCCCGTCCGGGGATCCTACGAGCAGTACTTC.

The chain combines TRBV7-2 with TRBJ1-2, with 7 nucleotides matching TRBD1. Germline trimming cut 3 bases from V and 5 bases from J; bases unmatched to any gene: 9. From germline, CDR1 is SGHTA and CDR2 FQGNSA. The CDR3 runs 15 residues. The chain's CDR3 is CASSFDPQGTYGYTF. CDR3 in DNA: TGTGCCAGCAGCTTCGACCCACAGGGGACGTATGGCTACACCTTC. The variable domain in full, completed from reference TRBV7-2 and TRBJ1-2, reads GAGVSQSPSNKVTEKGKDVELRCDPISGHTALYWYRQSLGQGLEFLIYFQGNSAPDKSGLPSDRFSAERTGGSVSTLTIQRTQQEDSAVYLCASSFDPQGTYGYTFGSGTRLTVV.

The chain combines TRBV4-1 with TRBJ2-4; 9 nucleotides align to TRBD1. CDR3 length: 15 residues. The germline CDR1 and CDR2 sequences are MGHRA and YSYEKL. Trimming removed 1 base from V and 3 bases from J; junction bases left unmatched: 1. The CDR3 loop reads CASSQVGQGKNIQYF. The CDR3 DNA reads as TGCGCCAGCAGCCAAGTGGGACAGGGCAAAAACATTCAGTACTTC.

This chain joins TRBV6-5 and TRBJ1-2; possibly TRBD1 for D (5 bases). V lost 6 bases to trimming and J lost 7 bases, with 12 bases between them. The CDR3 spans 12 residues. CDR1 and CDR2 (germline): MNHEY, SVGAGI. The CDR3 sequence: CASSSDSFGYTF. The CDR3 DNA follows: TGTGCCAGCAGCTCCGACAGTTTTGGCTACACCTTC.

V and J are TRBV5-1 and TRBJ1-6; TRBD1 aligns across 7 bases. Germline V CDR1 and CDR2: SGHRS, YFSETQ. V gave up 6 bases and J gave up 0 bases; unmatched junction bases: 15. CDR3 length equals 19 residues. This CDR3 reads CASILNRDSESSYNSPLHF. The CDR3 coding sequence is TGCGCCAGCATCCTAAACCGGGACAGCGAGAGCTCCTATAATTCACCCCTCCACTTT.

The V gene is TRBV9, the J gene TRBJ1-4; 10 nucleotides match TRBD1. V gave up 6 bases and J gave up 3 bases; unmatched junction bases: 5. This CDR3 is 15 amino acids long. Germline-derived CDR1 and CDR2 are SGDLS and YYNGEE. In DNA form, the CDR3 reads TGTGCCAGCAACAGACAGGGGGCTGCTAATGAAAAACTGTTTTTT. This gives the protein CASNRQGAANEKLFF.

The chain carries TRBV7-8 and TRBJ1-6; no firm D call. Germline V gene lookup returns CDR1 SGHVS and CDR2 FQNEAQ. The CDR3 sequence is 12 residues long. The V end lost 5 bases, the J end lost 6 bases, and 5 bases lay between the germline ends. The CDR3 here is CASSHSNSPLHF. CDR3 nucleotides: TGTGCCAGCAGCCACAGTAATTCACCCCTCCACTTT.

This chain uses TRBV11-3 with TRBJ2-2; a possible D gene is TRBD1 (5 bases). CDR3 length equals 14 residues. Germline V gene data show CDR1 as SGHNT and CDR2 as YENEEA. Trimming shortened V by 5 bases and J by 6 bases, and 13 bases separated the two germline ends. CDR3 loop: CASSQGQEAGELFF. CDR3 coding DNA: TGTGCCAGCAGCCAGGGCCAAGAGGCCGGGGAGCTGTTTTTT.

J is TRBJ1-4 and V is TRBV4-1, with 8 bases that match TRBD1. Trimming at V came to 4 bases and at J to 7 bases, leaving 8 bases not matched to a gene. The CDR3 covers 15 residues. Germline V gives CDR1 MGHRA, CDR2 YSYEKL. The DNA for the CDR3 is TGCGCCAGCAGCCCGCAGGGGGCGCCAAGTGAAAAACTGTTTTTT. As protein: CASSPQGAPSEKLFF.

The rearrangement uses TRBV27 and TRBJ2-1; TRBD2 aligns across 11 bases. V shed 0 bases and J 5 bases; nucleotides not matched to a gene: 6. This CDR3 spans 17 amino acids. CDR1 MNHEY and CDR2 SMNVEV come from the germline V gene (reference sequence). CDR3 loop: CASSLSSGGAQDNEQFF. The CDR3 nucleotides are TGTGCCAGCAGTTTATCTAGCGGGGGGGCACAAGACAATGAGCAGTTCTTC.

The V call is TRBV7-6, the J call TRBJ1-6; the match to TRBD1 covers 7 bases. Germline V lookup: CDR1 SGHVS, CDR2 FNYEAQ. Trimming took 1 base from V and 7 from J; bases not matched to a gene: 7. This CDR3 has 16 amino acids. The CDR3 region has the DNA TGTGCCAGCAGCTTAGGGGCAGGGGGTACGAATTCACCCCTCCACTTT. This translates into CASSLGAGGTNSPLHF.

V usage is TRBV19 and J usage is TRBJ1-3; weak D call: TRBD1 (6 bases). Germline values: CDR1 LNHDA, CDR2 SQIVND (reference sequence). The CDR3 covers 16 residues. Trimming removed 2 bases at V and 0 bases at J, with 11 bases between. The CDR3 coding sequence is TGTGCCAGTAGTATACCTACAGGGCCCTCTGGAAACACCATATATTTT. This gives the protein CASSIPTGPSGNTIYF.

The V and J genes are TRBV7-9 and TRBJ1-4; the match to TRBD1 covers 7 bases. In germline, CDR1 is SEHNR, CDR2 FQNEAQ (reference sequence). V shed 5 bases and J 8 bases; nucleotides not matched to a gene: 8. The length of the CDR3 is 14 residues. Here the CDR3 DNA reads TGTGCCAGCAGCGCTGAATACAGGGGCGAAAAACTGTTTTTT. This gives the protein CASSAEYRGEKLFF. Full variable domain (rest looked up from reference TRBV7-9 and TRBJ1-4): DTGVSQNPRHKITKRGQNVTFRCDPISEHNRLYWYRQTLGQGPEFLTYFQNEAQLEKSRLLSDRFSAERPKGSFSTLEIQRTEQGDSAMYLCASSAEYRGEKLFFGSGTQLSVL.

The V call is TRBV7-9, the J call TRBJ1-2; unclear D gene. CDR3 length: 15 amino acids. V shed 1 base and J shed 5 bases, with 14 bases lying between them. Germline V gives CDR1 SEHNR, CDR2 FQNEAQ (reference sequence). The CDR3 DNA reads as TGTGCCAGCAGCTTAGTTGGCGGCGGCGCATATGGCTACACCTTC. As protein: CASSLVGGGAYGYTF.

As for this clone: The same CDR3 arises from other DNA sequences in this sample as well. The rearrangement links TRBV7-9 to TRBJ2-7, with a weak D call TRBD1 (6 bases). The V end lost 4 bases, the J end lost 3 bases, and 7 bases lay between the germline ends. The CDR3 contains 12 residues. Per germline, CDR1 SEHNR and CDR2 FQNEAQ (reference sequence). The chain's CDR3 is CASSSQGYEQYF. CDR3 nucleotides: TGTGCCAGCAGCTCACAGGGCTACGAGCAGTACTTC. Using reference TRBV7-9 and TRBJ2-7 for the parts outside the CDR3, the full variable domain is DTGVSQNPRHKITKRGQNVTFRCDPISEHNRLYWYRQTLGQGPEFLTYFQNEAQLEKSRLLSDRFSAERPKGSFSTLEIQRTEQGDSAMYLCASSSQGYEQYFGPGTRLTVT.